Presented here are 4 T cell receptor beta chains from one specimen sequenced in a study of blood T cell repertoires in COVID-19. TCRdb's table, derived via immunoSEQ multiplex PCR, lists solely in-frame clones and lacks some. This table has approximately 82,000 clones, roughly 89% appearing once. The specimen was peripheral blood. These TCRs come from a man between 65 and 80 years old with active or convalescent COVID-19.

This clone appeared once. V and J are TRBV16 and TRBJ1-6; 7 bases are shared with TRBD1. V was clipped by 0 bases and J by 8 bases; unmatched bases: 4. The CDR3 is made up of 15 amino acids. Germline V gene sequence: CDR1 KGHSY, CDR2 FQNENV. In DNA, the CDR3 is TGTGCCAGCAGCCAATCGGGGCAGGGGGATTCACCCCTCCACTTT. It encodes CASSQSGQGDSPLHF.

V and J are TRBV6-5 and TRBJ1-2; 10 bases align to TRBD1. CDR1 is MNHEY and CDR2 is SVGAGI in the germline V gene. Unmatched junction bases numbered 4, after V lost 3 bases and J lost 6 bases. The CDR3 is 14 residues long. Written as DNA, the CDR3 is TGTGCCAGCAGTTATAGAGGACAGGGGGATGGCTACACCTTC. It specifies CASSYRGQGDGYTF.

The chain couples TRBV28 to TRBJ2-7; 10 nucleotides match TRBD1. Trimming at V came to 5 bases and at J to 1 base, leaving 5 bases not matched to a gene. Germline values: CDR1 MDHEN, CDR2 SYDVKM. CDR3 length: 15 residues. CDR3 sequence (DNA): TGTGCCAGCAGTGGACGGGACAGGGGTTCCTACGAGCAGTACTTC. It specifies CASSGRDRGSYEQYF.

The J gene is TRBJ2-2, the V gene TRBV5-4, with D perhaps matching TRBD1 (6 bases). This CDR3 comprises 11 residues. Germline-derived CDR1 and CDR2 are SGHNT and YYREEE (reference sequence). Deletions cut 9 bases from V and 5 bases from J, with 8 bases between. CDR3 loop: CAIQGTGELFF. The CDR3 DNA sequence: TGTGCCATACAGGGTACCGGGGAGCTGTTTTTT.